The clone carrying this T cell receptor beta chain was seen only a few times. The sample originates from a study of T cells in Graves' hyperthyroidism and ophthalmopathy. At the level of the study: Peripheral blood was drawn at first diagnosis, prior to all treatment.

Amplification of TCR beta CDR3 regions used RNA as the template. The TCR CDR3 was amplified in a first-round RT-PCR using the HTBI primer set. TCRdb passed the multiplex PCR reads through MiXCR, listing each CDR3 protein once. The table lists a few hundred thousand distinct CDR3 sequences, under 15% of them singletons, with about 30% in the top ten. V was trimmed by 1 base and J by 2 bases, leaving 8 bases between them. Germline V lookup: CDR1 SEHNR, CDR2 FQNEAQ (reference sequence). The CDR3 loop spans 14 amino acids. The chain employs TRBV7-9 and TRBJ1-2, with D possibly being TRBD1 (5 bases). Sequencing used blood. The TCR sequence derives from a woman in her thirties with Graves' hyperthyroidism. DNA of the CDR3: TGTGCCAGCAGCTTAGGGGGCGAAAACTATGGCTACACCTTC. It codes for CASSLGGENYGYTF.